This TCR beta chain was profiled in a study of immune heterogeneity within non-small cell lung tumors. Study-level information: Among the tumors, 4 were squamous cell carcinomas, approximately ten were non-squamous carcinomas and 1 was not otherwise specified.

CDR3 length: 12 amino acids. Germline V gene data show CDR1 as ENHRY and CDR2 as SYGVKD. Between the trimmed V and J ends, which lost 3 bases and 8 bases, there was a span of 8 bases. Using 32 V and 13 J primers, multiplex PCR amplified TCR beta CDR3. TCRdb processed the multiplex PCR reads anew with MiXCR; each CDR3 protein has one entry. The sample lists around 20,000 distinct CDR3 sequences, about 30% occurring once. Points from the study as a whole: Local T-cell clonality was recorded as moderately but significantly correlated with local tumor mutational burden, with R around 0.34.

This clonotype came up a few times. What it recognizes is unknown. Each sample used roughly 590 ng of genomic DNA from bulk tumor tissue. Surgeons took several biopsies per primary tumor, spaced far apart, during surgery. The cohort was untreated, with newly diagnosed non-small cell lung cancer undergoing curative surgery. The clonotype comes from a man aged 35 to 55 with non-small cell lung cancer. Source material: lung tumor tissue. The rearrangement uses TRBV10-3 and TRBJ2-4; no firm D call. This CDR3 reads CAISEGMDIQYF. CDR3 nucleotide sequence: TGTGCCATCAGTGAAGGTATGGACATTCAGTACTTC.